These 17 T cell receptor beta chains share one sample of origin, sequenced in a study of blood T cell repertoires in COVID-19. Here immunoSEQ multiplex PCR was the method, and the copy in TCRdb shows in-frame clones only, minus some. Of around 250,000 clones listed, approximately 82% were seen once; the top ten hold under 2%. Sample: peripheral blood. These receptors all stem from a woman older than 75 with acute or convalescent COVID-19.

The V and J genes are TRBV28 and TRBJ2-5, with 11 bases identical to TRBD1. From germline, CDR1 is MDHEN and CDR2 SYDVKM. The V gene end was trimmed by 5 bases and the J gene end by 5 bases; junction bases not matched to a gene: 7. The CDR3 spans 15 residues. The CDR3 loop is CASSEGQGGKETQYF. For the CDR3, the DNA is TGTGCCAGCAGTGAGGGACAGGGGGGTAAGGAGACCCAGTACTTC.

V and J are TRBV9 and TRBJ1-2; D unresolved. Trimming stripped 0 bases from V and 4 bases from J, with 13 bases between. Germline V CDR1 and CDR2: SGDLS, YYNGEE. The CDR3 totals 15 residues. CDR3 region: CASSVGVRGGYGYTF. For the CDR3, the DNA is TGTGCCAGCAGCGTAGGGGTTCGGGGAGGCTATGGCTACACCTTC.

This clone was recorded once. The V gene is TRBV28, the J gene TRBJ2-7, with 10 bases that match TRBD2. Germline assignment: CDR1 MDHEN and CDR2 SYDVKM. The ends lost 5 bases at V and 5 bases at J; junction bases unmatched: 3. The CDR3 consists of 13 residues. The CDR3 region has the DNA TGTGCCAGCAGTCTAGCGGGAGCACACGAGCAGTACTTC. Its protein is CASSLAGAHEQYF.

The rearrangement links TRBV7-3 to TRBJ2-7, with 8 bases identical to TRBD2. V dropped 2 bases and J dropped 2; count of bases not matched to a gene: 2. The CDR3 is 14 residues long. From germline, CDR1 is SGHTA and CDR2 FQGTGA. The CDR3 here is CASSLGGGTYEQYF. CDR3 sequence (DNA): TGTGCCAGCAGCTTAGGCGGGGGGACCTACGAGCAGTACTTC.

The chain combines TRBV29-1 with TRBJ2-1; weak D call: TRBD2 (5 bases). The CDR3 contains 13 residues. The V and J ends lost 6 bases and 0 bases respectively, with 9 bases between them. Germline CDR1 reads SQVTM; CDR2 reads ANQGSEA. CDR3 DNA sequence: TGCAGCGTGGGGAGATCCTCCTACAATGAGCAGTTCTTC. This translates into CSVGRSSYNEQFF.

The chain has TRBV5-1 and TRBJ2-5; TRBD2 is a possible D gene (6 bases). V gave up 5 bases and J gave up 5 bases, with 10 bases separating them. The CDR3 length is 12 residues. CDR1 and CDR2 from the germline V gene are SGHRS and YFSETQ. CDR3 DNA: TGCGCCAGCAGGGCAGGGAGGGAGACCCAGTACTTC. Translated: CASRAGRETQYF.

J is TRBJ2-7 and V is TRBV5-1, with 7 bases fitting TRBD1. J lost 3 bases, V lost 0 bases, and 6 bases had no gene match. The CDR3 consists of 15 residues. CDR1 is SGHRS and CDR2 is YFSETQ in the germline V gene. CDR3 sequence: CASSLAGQGVYEQYF. The CDR3 nucleotides read TGCGCCAGCAGCTTGGCAGGCCAGGGGGTCTACGAGCAGTACTTC.

This chain uses TRBV6-5 with TRBJ1-1; D perhaps matches TRBD1 (6 bases). CDR1 and CDR2 from the germline V gene are MNHEY and SVGAGI. V was shortened by 5 bases and J by 5 bases, with 12 bases between the two germline ends. The CDR3 is 13 residues long. CDR3 sequence reads: CASSLGGGTEAFF. The CDR3, as DNA: TGTGCCAGCAGTCTGGGAGGGGGAACTGAAGCTTTCTTT.

This chain connects TRBV30 to TRBJ2-2; D is uncertain. The germline V gene encodes CDR1 GTSNPN and CDR2 SVGIG (reference sequence). Trimming cost V 2 bases and J 6 bases, with 16 bases left between them. CDR3 size: 15 residues. CDR3 loop: CAWSPGQVGPGELFF. The CDR3 DNA reads TGTGCCTGGAGTCCCGGCCAGGTTGGGCCCGGGGAGCTGTTTTTT.

The chain couples TRBV28 to TRBJ2-7, with a tentative D call TRBD1 (6 bases). The CDR3 runs to 15 residues. The germline V and J ends were trimmed by 2 bases and 0 bases, with 11 bases remaining between them. Germline CDR1 MDHEN, CDR2 SYDVKM. The CDR3: CASSLGTLSSYEQYF. The CDR3 nucleotides read TGTGCCAGCAGTTTAGGGACACTAAGCTCCTACGAGCAGTACTTC.

The chain links TRBV5-1 to TRBJ1-6; 9 nucleotides match TRBD1. Per the germline V gene, CDR1 is SGHRS and CDR2 is YFSETQ. This CDR3 is built from 15 residues. Germline trimming cut 4 bases from V and 6 bases from J; bases unmatched to any gene: 5. This CDR3 is CASSTRTGVNSPLHF. For the CDR3, the DNA is TGCGCCAGCAGCACCCGGACAGGGGTTAATTCACCCCTCCACTTT.

The genes are TRBV3-1 (or the pseudogene TRBV3-2) and TRBJ1-3; 7 bases line up with TRBD1. The CDR3 loop spans 13 amino acids. With V trimmed by 6 bases and J by 7 bases, 6 bases remained unmatched. CDR1 and CDR2 from the germline V gene are LGHDT and YNNKEL (reference sequence). The CDR3 bases are TGTGCCAGCAGTCAGGGGGATTGGAACACCATATATTTT. Translating it yields CASSQGDWNTIYF.

The chain combines TRBV6-2 or TRBV6-3 with TRBJ2-3, with a tentative D call TRBD1 (6 bases). V lost 2 bases and J lost 2, with 14 bases in between. The CDR3 has 16 residues. The germline gives CDR1 MNHEY, CDR2 SVGEGT. DNA for the CDR3: TGTGCCAGCAGTTACAGGAGCGGACAGAACACAGATACGCAGTATTTT. As protein: CASSYRSGQNTDTQYF.

The rearrangement joins TRBV5-4 to TRBJ2-1; 7 nucleotides agree with TRBD2. This CDR3 is 14 amino acids long. Germline V gene sequence: CDR1 SGHNT, CDR2 YYREEE (reference sequence). J was trimmed by 2 bases and V by 10 bases; bases with no gene match: 9. CDR3 residues: CAYEGLAAYNEQFF. Written as DNA, the CDR3 is TGTGCCTACGAGGGGCTAGCGGCCTACAATGAGCAGTTCTTC.

In this sample, this clone turned up a few times. The chain recombines TRBV27 with TRBJ2-7; the match to TRBD1 covers 7 bases. Germline lookup yields CDR1 MNHEY and CDR2 SMNVEV (reference sequence). The CDR3 runs to 17 residues. The junction had 12 bases not matched to a gene; V was cut back by 4 bases and J by 0 bases. The chain's CDR3 is CASSSNRDRARSYEQYF. The CDR3, as DNA: TGTGCCAGCAGTTCCAACCGGGACAGAGCCCGCTCCTACGAGCAGTACTTC.

This clone was counted a few times. The chain uses TRBV7-2 and TRBJ2-1, with D uncertain. CDR3 size: 13 residues. Trimming cost V 5 bases and J 6 bases, with 11 bases left between them. Germline values: CDR1 SGHTA, CDR2 FQGNSA. In DNA, the CDR3 is TGTGCCAGCAGCACGCGTAACAGCAATGAGCAGTTCTTC. Translating it yields CASSTRNSNEQFF.

The chain joins TRBV28 to TRBJ2-3; the match to TRBD2 covers 12 bases. The trim removed 5 bases at V and 0 bases at J, leaving 12 bases unmatched. The V gene's germline CDR1 is MDHEN and CDR2 SYDVKM. The CDR3 consists of 19 residues. The CDR3 DNA reads TGTGCCAGCAGTATCCGACCGGGACTAGCGGGTTACAGCACAGATACGCAGTATTTT. Translated, it gives CASSIRPGLAGYSTDTQYF.